Below, 31 T cell receptor beta chains from the same sample are listed, as sequenced in a study of memory CD8 T cells in hepatitis C reinfection. Time point denoted: late/post reinfection, 12 to 24 weeks after detection. TCR sequencing was done directly ex vivo on sorted cells, without expansion in vitro. Clones were read by immunoSEQ multiplex PCR, and TCRdb kept only the in-frame ones, dropping some. The profile covers 46,000 or so clones, with nearly 90% appearing a single time and roughly 0.7% taken by the ten largest. The sample taken for sequencing was naive CD8+ T cells sorted from blood. These receptors were collected from a man between 18 and 29 years old with hepatitis C virus infection.

V and J are TRBV5-4 and TRBJ2-2, with 8 bases matching TRBD1. The CDR3 runs 16 residues. V shed 4 bases and J 1 base; nucleotides not matched to a gene: 6. Germline CDR1 reads SGHNT; CDR2 reads YYREEE (reference sequence). CDR3 sequence: CASSGFTGGNTGELFF. CDR3 in DNA: TGTGCCAGCAGCGGCTTCACAGGGGGGAACACCGGGGAGCTGTTTTTT.

This chain connects TRBV4-1 to TRBJ1-5, with D hard to call. V dropped 4 bases and J dropped 6 bases, with 13 bases sitting between them. Germline V gene data show CDR1 as MGHRA and CDR2 as YSYEKL. The CDR3 runs 14 residues. The CDR3 nucleotides read TGCGCCAGCAGCCCAGACGGGGTCGGTCAGCCCCAGCATTTT. It yields the protein CASSPDGVGQPQHF.

This rearrangement joins TRBV4-1 to TRBJ2-7; possibly TRBD2 for D (6 bases). Trimming left V 0 bases short and J 2 bases short, with 11 bases between. Per the germline V gene, CDR1 is MGHRA and CDR2 is YSYEKL. This CDR3 comprises 15 residues. The CDR3 here is CASSQDASVTYEQYF. The CDR3, as DNA: TGCGCCAGCAGCCAAGATGCTAGCGTGACCTACGAGCAGTACTTC.

The CDR3 nucleotides read TGTGCCAGCAGCTCACACGGACAGGGAGAGGAGTACTTC. Translation gives CASSSHGQGEEYF. The rearrangement links TRBV7-9 to TRBJ2-5; 8 positions match TRBD1. J was trimmed by 12 bases and V by 4 bases; bases with no gene match: 10. Germline V CDR1 and CDR2: SEHNR, FQNEAQ (reference sequence). This CDR3 comprises 13 residues. Based on the CDR3 plus reference TRBV7-9 and TRBJ2-5, the full variable domain is DTGVSQNPRHKITKRGQNVTFRCDPISEHNRLYWYRQTLGQGPEFLTYFQNEAQLEKSRLLSDRFSAERPKGSFSTLEIQRTEQGDSAMYLCASSSHGQGEEYFGPGTRLLVL.

This chain connects TRBV9 to TRBJ1-5; perhaps TRBD1 as D (5 bases). Trimming pared 3 bases from V and 7 bases from J, leaving 14 bases between. In germline, CDR1 is SGDLS, CDR2 YYNGEE. CDR3 length: 14 residues. Written as DNA, the CDR3 is TGTGCCAGCAGCGGGGGGGGGACGGGACAGCCCCAGCATTTT. This gives the protein CASSGGGTGQPQHF. Together with reference TRBV9 and TRBJ1-5, the CDR3 gives the full variable domain: DSGVTQTPKHLITATGQRVTLRCSPRSGDLSVYWYQQSLDQGLQFLIQYYNGEERAKGNILERFSAQQFPDLHSELNLSSLELGDSALYFCASSGGGTGQPQHFGDGTRLSIL.

Turning to this clone: The sample holds other DNA sequences that translate to the same CDR3. J is TRBJ2-1 and V is TRBV4-1, with D possibly being TRBD1 (5 bases). Trimming cost V 1 base and J 1 base, with 8 bases left between them. The CDR3 spans 15 residues. The germline CDR1 and CDR2 sequences are MGHRA and YSYEKL. The CDR3 bases are TGCGCCAGCAGCCAAGTGGCAGGGTCCTACAATGAGCAGTTCTTC. Its translation: CASSQVAGSYNEQFF.

V is TRBV6-1 and J is TRBJ1-5; D might be TRBD1 (5 bases). This CDR3 contains 14 residues. The V end was cut by 4 bases, the J end by 3 bases, with 10 bases between. The V gene's germline CDR1 is MNHNS and CDR2 SASEGT. CDR3 sequence (DNA): TGTGCCAGCAGTGGGGGCTGGGTCAATCAGCCCCAGCATTTT. Residues: CASSGGWVNQPQHF.

The rearrangement links TRBV5-6 to TRBJ1-1; TRBD1 agrees at 7 bases. Germline V gene lookup returns CDR1 SGHDT and CDR2 YYEEEE. The CDR3 spans 15 residues. Trimming cost V 4 bases and J 4 bases; bases outside gene matches: 10. Here the CDR3 DNA reads TGTGCCAGCAGCGGATTCACAGGGGACGGCACTGAAGCTTTCTTT. Translated: CASSGFTGDGTEAFF. The full variable domain, in which reference TRBV5-6 and TRBJ1-1 provide the parts outside the CDR3, is DAGVTQSPTHLIKTRGQQVTLRCSPKSGHDTVSWYQQALGQGPQFIFQYYEEEERQRGNFPDRFSGHQFPNYSSELNVNALLLGDSALYLCASSGFTGDGTEAFFGQGTRLTVV.

The chain employs TRBV7-9 and TRBJ2-7, with 8 bases that match TRBD2. The length of the CDR3 is 15 residues. CDR1 is SEHNR, CDR2 FQNEAQ, per germline (reference sequence). V shed 1 base and J 0 bases; nucleotides not matched to a gene: 2. The CDR3 region has the DNA TGTGCCAGCAGCTTAGGCGGGGGGAGCTCCTACGAGCAGTACGTC. Encoded protein: CASSLGGGSSYEQYV.

The genes are TRBV5-6 and TRBJ2-3; TRBD2 matches 7 bases. The CDR3 sequence is 13 residues long. Germline CDR1 reads SGHDT; CDR2 reads YYEEEE. Losses at the gene ends were 4 bases for V and 6 bases for J; bases not matched to a gene: 5. The CDR3, as DNA: TGTGCCAGCAGCCTCACTAGCGATGATACGCAGTATTTT. It encodes CASSLTSDDTQYF. The whole variable domain, filled in from reference TRBV5-6 and TRBJ2-3, reads DAGVTQSPTHLIKTRGQQVTLRCSPKSGHDTVSWYQQALGQGPQFIFQYYEEEERQRGNFPDRFSGHQFPNYSSELNVNALLLGDSALYLCASSLTSDDTQYFGPGTRLTVL.

The V call is TRBV4-1, the J call TRBJ2-7; 7 nucleotides agree with TRBD1. Trimming cost V 1 base and J 7 bases; bases outside gene matches: 10. Germline CDR1 and CDR2: MGHRA and YSYEKL. CDR3 size: 15 residues. The CDR3 reads CASSQVGTEGVEQYF. The CDR3, as DNA: TGCGCCAGCAGCCAAGTGGGGACAGAGGGTGTTGAGCAGTACTTC.

In its sample, this clone was seen a few times. V and J are TRBV2 and TRBJ1-5; D not certain. CDR3 length: 14 residues. Trimming shortened V by 2 bases and J by 2 bases, and 7 bases separated the two germline ends. Per the germline V gene, CDR1 is SNHLY and CDR2 is FYNNEI. The CDR3 loop reads CASSEIGGNQPQHF. CDR3 nucleotide sequence: TGTGCCAGCAGTGAAATCGGGGGCAATCAGCCCCAGCATTTT.

In its sample, this clone was seen a few times. V and J are TRBV5-4 and TRBJ1-1; D not resolved. The V gene lost 1 base and the J gene lost 3 bases, with 7 bases spanning the gap. This CDR3 is built from 13 residues. Germline values: CDR1 SGHNT, CDR2 YYREEE (reference sequence). This CDR3 is CASSLRGDTEAFF. DNA for the CDR3: TGTGCCAGCAGCTTGAGAGGAGACACTGAAGCTTTCTTT.

V usage is TRBV7-9 and J usage is TRBJ1-2; 7 bases fit TRBD1. Germline values: CDR1 SEHNR, CDR2 FQNEAQ (reference sequence). This CDR3 spans 13 amino acids. The ends lost 3 bases at V and 4 bases at J; junction bases unmatched: 2. The CDR3 nucleotides read TGTGCCAGCAGCTTTGCAGGGGGCTATGGCTACACCTTC. As protein: CASSFAGGYGYTF.

The chain carries TRBV6-5 and TRBJ1-1; D unclear. This CDR3 is built from 15 residues. V was pared by 1 base and J by 7 bases, with 16 bases between. Germline-derived CDR1 and CDR2 are MNHEY and SVGAGI. In nucleotides, the CDR3 is TGTGCCAGCAGTTACTTCGGAGGGAGCACGAGTGAAGCTTTCTTT. This translates into CASSYFGGSTSEAFF.

This clone showed up just once. The V and J genes are TRBV7-6 and TRBJ2-1, with 10 positions matching TRBD2. Germline trimming cut 5 bases from V and 7 bases from J; bases unmatched to any gene: 8. Per germline, CDR1 SGHVS and CDR2 FNYEAQ. The CDR3 has 15 residues. The CDR3 nucleotides read TGTGCCAGCAGCCGAGCGGGGGGGCCCACGAATGAGCAGTTCTTC. Encoded protein: CASSRAGGPTNEQFF. Drawing the rest from reference TRBV7-6 and TRBJ2-1, the complete variable domain is GAGVSQSPRYKVTKRGQDVALRCDPISGHVSLYWYRQALGQGPEFLTYFNYEAQQDKSGLPNDRFSAERPEGSISTLTIQRTEQRDSAMYRCASSRAGGPTNEQFFGPGTRLTVL.

The chain couples TRBV4-1 to TRBJ2-3; 10 bases agree with TRBD2. J gave up 6 bases and V 3 bases, and 6 bases lay outside the gene matches. The V gene's germline CDR1 is MGHRA and CDR2 YSYEKL. The CDR3 length is 15 residues. This chain's CDR3 is CASSHPGTSVDTQYF. For the CDR3, the DNA is TGCGCCAGCAGCCATCCCGGGACTAGCGTCGATACGCAGTATTTT.

This clone was found a few times. This chain links TRBV6-5 with TRBJ2-2, with D perhaps TRBD2 (5 bases). V lost 6 bases and J 4 bases, leaving 9 bases between the germline ends. The CDR3 totals 13 residues. CDR1 is MNHEY, CDR2 SVGAGI, per germline. CDR3 coding DNA: TGTGCCAGCAGCCTCACTAGCACCGGGGAGCTGTTTTTT. It yields the protein CASSLTSTGELFF.

The genes are TRBV5-1 and TRBJ2-5; D perhaps matches TRBD1 (8 bases). The CDR3 loop spans 15 amino acids. The ends were cut back, 3 bases at V and 3 bases at J, with 15 bases in the middle. The germline CDR1 and CDR2 sequences are SGHRS and YFSETQ. Here the CDR3 DNA reads TGCGCCAGCAGCTGGACAGGGCTAGCGGAAGAGACCCAGTACTTC. Residues: CASSWTGLAEETQYF.

The chain uses TRBV4-1 and TRBJ2-2, with a possible D match to TRBD1 (6 bases). CDR3 length equals 16 residues. Trimming cost V 4 bases and J 4 bases, with 16 bases left between them. Looked up from germline, CDR1 is MGHRA and CDR2 is YSYEKL. The CDR3 spells CASSLPPQGRTGELFF. The DNA for the CDR3 is TGCGCCAGCAGCCTCCCCCCCCAGGGGCGCACCGGGGAGCTGTTTTTT.

There are a few counts of this clone. This chain joins TRBV6-6 and TRBJ1-1; 8 bases are shared with TRBD1. The V segment lost 5 bases and the J segment 4 bases; nucleotides outside the gene matches: 6. The CDR3 has 14 residues. CDR1 and CDR2 (germline): MNHNY, SVGAGI (reference sequence). Written as DNA, the CDR3 is TGTGCCAGCAGTAAAGGACAGGGAGGCACTGAAGCTTTCTTT. Translated: CASSKGQGGTEAFF.

The chain recombines TRBV7-9 with TRBJ1-1; TRBD1 is a possible D gene (5 bases). The V gene lost 5 bases and the J gene lost 4 bases, with 14 bases spanning the gap. Germline CDR1 SEHNR, CDR2 FQNEAQ (reference sequence). The CDR3 runs 14 residues. The CDR3 DNA reads TGTGCCAGCAGCGTAGAAGGGGTAAGCACTGAAGCTTTCTTT. As protein: CASSVEGVSTEAFF. The full variable domain, in which reference TRBV7-9 and TRBJ1-1 provide the parts outside the CDR3, is DTGVSQNPRHKITKRGQNVTFRCDPISEHNRLYWYRQTLGQGPEFLTYFQNEAQLEKSRLLSDRFSAERPKGSFSTLEIQRTEQGDSAMYLCASSVEGVSTEAFFGQGTRLTVV.

Concerning this clone itself: Other nucleotide sequences from this sample produce the same CDR3. V gene TRBV29-1 combines with J gene TRBJ1-2; 11 bases fit TRBD1. In germline, CDR1 is SQVTM, CDR2 ANQGSEA. Losses at the gene ends were 6 bases for V and 3 bases for J; bases not matched to a gene: 12. The CDR3 consists of 16 residues. The DNA for the CDR3 is TGCAGCGTGGCGGGGACAGGGGGAAAATCGTACTATGGCTACACCTTC. Its translation is CSVAGTGGKSYYGYTF.

The chain has TRBV29-1 and TRBJ2-1, with 13 positions matching TRBD2. J was trimmed by 2 bases and V by 4 bases; bases with no gene match: 5. This CDR3 is 16 amino acids long. The germline CDR1 and CDR2 sequences are SQVTM and ANQGSEA. The CDR3, as DNA: TGCAGCGTTGCCGGGACTAGCGGGAAAACCTACAATGAGCAGTTCTTC. This sequence encodes CSVAGTSGKTYNEQFF.

The genes are TRBV11-2 and TRBJ2-7; 9 bases align to TRBD1. Germline assignment: CDR1 SGHAT and CDR2 FQNNGV. J gave up 7 bases and V 6 bases, and 7 bases lay outside the gene matches. The CDR3 is 13 residues long. The CDR3 is CASRPNRGREQYV. In DNA form, the CDR3 reads TGTGCCAGCAGGCCCAACAGGGGGCGGGAGCAGTACGTC.

This clone was detected a few times. The V gene is TRBV6-6, the J gene TRBJ2-7; 9 bases match TRBD2. The trim removed 5 bases at V and 7 bases at J, leaving 9 bases unmatched. CDR3 length equals 14 residues. CDR1 and CDR2 from the germline V gene are MNHNY and SVGAGI (reference sequence). The CDR3 reads CASSPIAGAGEQYF. The CDR3 DNA sequence: TGTGCCAGCAGTCCCATAGCGGGAGCTGGTGAGCAGTACTTC.

The V call is TRBV4-1, the J call TRBJ2-5, with a possible D match to TRBD2 (6 bases). Trimming shortened V by 1 base and J by 2 bases, and 11 bases separated the two germline ends. CDR1 MGHRA and CDR2 YSYEKL come from the germline V gene. The CDR3 consists of 15 residues. In DNA, the CDR3 is TGCGCCAGCAGCCAAGGACTAGAGGCGCAAGAGACCCAGTACTTC. This encodes CASSQGLEAQETQYF.

The rearrangement uses TRBV4-1 and TRBJ1-1, with TRBD1 as a possible D gene (5 bases). The germline V gene encodes CDR1 MGHRA and CDR2 YSYEKL. The CDR3 spans 13 residues. The V and J ends lost 0 bases and 5 bases respectively, with 7 bases between them. CDR3 nucleotides: TGCGCCAGCAGCCAAGATCAGGGAACTGAAGCTTTCTTT. Amino acids: CASSQDQGTEAFF.

This chain joins TRBV19 and TRBJ2-3; 8 bases fit TRBD2. In germline, CDR1 is LNHDA, CDR2 SQIVND (reference sequence). The CDR3 is 13 amino acids. V shed 9 bases, J shed 10 bases, and the junction held 12 bases outside the gene matches. CDR3 in amino acids: CASGDSGTSAQYF. As DNA, the CDR3 is TGTGCCAGCGGGGATAGCGGGACATCGGCGCAGTATTTT.

The V gene is TRBV7-5, the J gene TRBJ2-5; the D call TRBD2 from the table was never checked on the DNA. TRBV7-5 is assigned pseudogene status. CDR3 length: 17 amino acids. The DNA of the CDR3 is TGTGCCAGAAGCTTAGCTGCGGAGGGGAGCCAGCAAGAGACCCAGTACTTC. This sequence encodes CARSLAAEGSQQETQYF.

CDR3 protein: CATQMTGNTEAFF. In DNA form, the CDR3 reads TGTGCCACCCAAATGACAGGGAACACTGAAGCTTTCTTT. The chain couples TRBV6-5 to TRBJ1-1; weak D call: TRBD1 (6 bases). Germline CDR1 MNHEY, CDR2 SVGAGI. Trimming took 10 bases from V and 1 from J, leaving 13 bases between them. This CDR3 contains 13 residues.